These 16 T cell receptor beta chains were all obtained from the same sample, sequenced in a study of T cells in Graves' hyperthyroidism and ophthalmopathy. Researchers amplified the TCR beta CDR3 regions from RNA transcripts. When the TCR CDR3 underwent first-round RT-PCR, the HTBI primer set was used. From the multiplex PCR reads, TCRdb called clonotypes with MiXCR, one entry per CDR3 protein. Among around 620,000 distinct CDR3 sequences listed, 15% to 20% were seen once. Sequenced input: blood. The receptors derive from a woman aged 25 to 39 with Graves' hyperthyroidism.

The chain uses TRBV24-1 and TRBJ2-4, with D possibly matching TRBD2 (6 bases). In germline, CDR1 is KGHDR, CDR2 SFDVKD. The CDR3 is 14 amino acids. Trimming pared 2 bases from V and 3 bases from J, leaving 7 bases between. The CDR3 coding sequence is TGTGCCACCAGTGATTCGACTAGCAAAAACATTCAGTACTTC. The encoded protein is CATSDSTSKNIQYF.

As for this clonotype: This may arise from a read error, as a much more abundant clone is one base away. The CDR3 region is CASGRAGEQGVPSDTEAFF. The DNA for the CDR3 is TGTGCCAGCGGCCGCGCGGGGGAACAGGGGGTACCCAGTGACACTGAAGCTTTCTTT. J is TRBJ1-1 and V is TRBV7-3; TRBD1 aligns across 8 bases. The CDR3 consists of 19 residues. Trimming took 8 bases from V and 3 from J; bases not matched to a gene: 23. CDR1 is SGHTA, CDR2 FQGTGA, per germline.

This chain links TRBV28 with TRBJ1-5; D perhaps matches TRBD1 (6 bases). V was shortened by 7 bases and J by 7 bases, with 11 bases between the two germline ends. This CDR3 is built from 12 residues. The germline gives CDR1 MDHEN, CDR2 SYDVKM. CDR3 residues: CASTTGFQPQHF. Here the CDR3 DNA reads TGTGCCAGCACTACAGGGTTCCAGCCCCAGCATTTT.

Only a few counts were recorded for this clonotype. The CDR3 bases are TGTGCCAGCAGCGGACCACACAACCAAGAGACCCAGTACTTC. It codes for CASSGPHNQETQYF. The chain couples TRBV9 to TRBJ2-5, with D unresolved. Germline V gene data show CDR1 as SGDLS and CDR2 as YYNGEE. The CDR3 runs to 14 residues. Trimming removed 3 bases from V and 0 bases from J, with 9 bases in between. The variable domain in full, with the rest retrieved from reference TRBV9 and TRBJ2-5, is DSGVTQTPKHLITATGQRVTLRCSPRSGDLSVYWYQQSLDQGLQFLIQYYNGEERAKGNILERFSAQQFPDLHSELNLSSLELGDSALYFCASSGPHNQETQYFGPGTRLLVL.

In its sample, this clonotype was seen a few times. The rearrangement joins TRBV4-1 to TRBJ2-7; 9 bases agree with TRBD2. The CDR3 runs 17 residues. Trimming took 1 base from V and 6 from J; bases not matched to a gene: 13. Germline values: CDR1 MGHRA, CDR2 YSYEKL. For the CDR3, the DNA is TGCGCCAGCAGCCAAGTTGACTTGGGACTAGCAATGGGCGAGCAGTACTTC. This translates into CASSQVDLGLAMGEQYF.

Ten or more counts support this clonotype. This chain connects TRBV5-1 to TRBJ2-7; TRBD1 matches at 9 bases. The CDR3 covers 13 residues. The V gene's germline CDR1 is SGHRS and CDR2 YFSETQ. The V segment lost 7 bases and the J segment 1 base; nucleotides outside the gene matches: 3. CDR3 sequence reads: CASGDRVSYEQYF. DNA for the CDR3: TGCGCCAGCGGGGACAGGGTGTCCTACGAGCAGTACTTC.

At least ten counts were recorded for this clonotype. The genes are TRBV28 and TRBJ2-1; 9 nucleotides align to TRBD2. CDR1 and CDR2 from the germline V gene are MDHEN and SYDVKM. V was pared by 3 bases and J by 6 bases, with 6 bases of the junction left unmatched. The CDR3 covers 15 residues. CDR3 protein: CASSFWREGGNEQFF. The CDR3 coding sequence is TGTGCCAGCAGTTTTTGGCGGGAGGGTGGCAATGAGCAGTTCTTC.

This clonotype occurred many times. This chain joins TRBV27 and TRBJ2-7, with 10 bases matching TRBD1. Germline V gene data show CDR1 as MNHEY and CDR2 as SMNVEV (reference sequence). This CDR3 is built from 15 residues. V gave up 6 bases and J gave up 1 base; unmatched junction bases: 6. CDR3 amino acids: CASRPPGQGSYEQYF. The CDR3 bases are TGTGCCAGCAGACCTCCGGGACAGGGGTCCTACGAGCAGTACTTC.

This clonotype was observed a handful of times. The chain couples TRBV28 to TRBJ1-5, with 8 bases that match TRBD1. CDR1 and CDR2 from the germline V gene are MDHEN and SYDVKM. V gave up 6 bases and J gave up 6 bases; unmatched junction bases: 10. This CDR3 is 15 amino acids long. CDR3 region: CASSRGTGISQPQHF. CDR3 coding DNA: TGTGCCAGCAGCCGAGGGACAGGAATAAGTCAGCCCCAGCATTTT.

This clonotype was detected ten times or more. The CDR3 region has the DNA TGTGCCAGCGGAGGGGTACGGGTGAATGGCTACACCTTC. Translated, it gives CASGGVRVNGYTF. The chain uses TRBV2 and TRBJ1-2, with D tentatively TRBD1 (5 bases). V shed 8 bases and J shed 6 bases, with 16 bases lying between them. CDR1 is SNHLY, CDR2 FYNNEI, per germline. The CDR3 loop spans 13 amino acids. The entire variable domain, with the rest obtained from reference TRBV2 and TRBJ1-2, is as follows: EPEVTQTPSHQVTQMGQEVILRCVPISNHLYFYWYRQILGQKVEFLVSFYNNEISEKSEIFDDQFSVERPDGSNFTLKIRSTKLEDSAMYFCASGGVRVNGYTFGSGTRLTVV.

This clonotype has ten or more counts. This sequence joins TRBV6-1 and TRBJ2-3, with D unresolved. Trimming removed 5 bases from V and 4 bases from J, with 10 bases in between. The CDR3 length is 13 residues. The germline gives CDR1 MNHNS, CDR2 SASEGT. CDR3: CASSYSRPDTQYF. Here the CDR3 DNA reads TGTGCCAGCAGTTATTCACGGCCAGATACGCAGTATTTT.

The chain uses TRBV15 and TRBJ2-6; D call uncertain. V lost 1 base and J lost 0, with 13 bases in between. Germline loops: CDR1 LNHNV, CDR2 YYDKDF (reference sequence). The CDR3 runs 18 residues. The CDR3 DNA reads TGTGCCACCAGCAGAGGCGGAGCATGGACCTCTGGGGCCAACGTCCTGACTTTC. It yields the protein CATSRGGAWTSGANVLTF.

In this sample, this clonotype turned up a few times. The chain is built from TRBV2 and TRBJ1-4, with a weak D call TRBD1 (5 bases). The V end lost 0 bases, the J end lost 5 bases, and 13 bases lay between the germline ends. Germline values: CDR1 SNHLY, CDR2 FYNNEI. This CDR3 comprises 16 residues. CDR3 sequence reads: CASSEALWDSNEKLFF. CDR3 nucleotides: TGTGCCAGCAGTGAAGCGCTTTGGGACTCGAATGAAAAACTGTTTTTT. Drawing the rest from reference TRBV2 and TRBJ1-4, the complete variable domain is EPEVTQTPSHQVTQMGQEVILRCVPISNHLYFYWYRQILGQKVEFLVSFYNNEISEKSEIFDDQFSVERPDGSNFTLKIRSTKLEDSAMYFCASSEALWDSNEKLFFGSGTQLSVL.

This clonotype turned up a few times. This chain connects TRBV19 to TRBJ1-2, with D possibly matching TRBD1 (6 bases). Trimming cost V 6 bases and J 2 bases, with 13 bases left between them. Germline V CDR1 and CDR2: LNHDA, SQIVND (reference sequence). CDR3 length: 14 amino acids. The CDR3 region has the DNA TGTGCCAGTAGATTGGACAGTTCCAACTATGGCTACACCTTC. Protein: CASRLDSSNYGYTF.

This clonotype was counted a few times. The rearrangement links TRBV10-3 to TRBJ1-6, with D tentatively TRBD1 (6 bases). The CDR3 contains 16 residues. Trimming stripped 3 bases from V and 7 bases from J, with 16 bases between. Per germline, CDR1 ENHRY and CDR2 SYGVKD. The CDR3 sequence is CAISDQRRGENSPLHF. The CDR3 DNA reads as TGTGCCATCAGTGACCAAAGGAGGGGGGAGAATTCACCCCTCCACTTT.

The chain joins TRBV6-1 to TRBJ1-1, with D maybe TRBD1 (5 bases). Germline V lookup: CDR1 MNHNS, CDR2 SASEGT. Trimming removed 6 bases from V and 0 bases from J, with 17 bases in between. The CDR3 is made up of 16 amino acids. CDR3 protein: CASSLRTGAMNTEAFF. The CDR3 region has the DNA TGTGCCAGCAGCCTTCGGACCGGGGCGATGAACACTGAAGCTTTCTTT.